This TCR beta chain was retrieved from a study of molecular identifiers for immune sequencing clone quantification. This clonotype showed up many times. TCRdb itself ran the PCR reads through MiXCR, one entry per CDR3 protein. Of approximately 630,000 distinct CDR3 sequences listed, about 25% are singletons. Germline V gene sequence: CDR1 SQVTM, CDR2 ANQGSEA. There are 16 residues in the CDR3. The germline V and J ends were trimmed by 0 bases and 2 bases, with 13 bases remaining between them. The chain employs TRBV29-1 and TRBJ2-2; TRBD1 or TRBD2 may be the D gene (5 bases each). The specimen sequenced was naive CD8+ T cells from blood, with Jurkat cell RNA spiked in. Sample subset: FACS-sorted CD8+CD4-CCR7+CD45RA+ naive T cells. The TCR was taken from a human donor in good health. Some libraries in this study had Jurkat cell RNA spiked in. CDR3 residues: CSVEDRGRTNTGELFF. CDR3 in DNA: TGCAGCGTTGAAGATAGGGGACGGACCAACACCGGGGAGCTGTTTTTT.